This is a list of T cell receptor beta chains from one sample in a study of cytotoxic CD8 clonotypes in ibrutinib-treated CLL. TCRdb keeps only in-frame clones here, not all; method: immunoSEQ multiplex PCR. The sample contains over 70,000 clones, roughly 83% of which appear only once. The source material was PBMCs, sampled after 12 months of ibrutinib treatment. Every receptor here comes from a human donor with chronic lymphocytic leukemia. CDR3s include the opening cysteine and the closing phenylalanine or tryptophan. A D gene is named only where the DNA matches it firmly.

CDR3: CASSSRGYEQYF
D: NA
length: 12
V: TRBV5-1

CDR3: CASALSGTDNQPQHF
D: NA
length: 15
V: TRBV28

CDR3: CASSGVLEDTIYF
D: NA
length: 13
V: TRBV4-2

CDR3: CASSSPLTGRETQYF
D: TRBD1
length: 15
V: TRBV28

CDR3: CASSPEGGPYGYTF
D: NA
length: 14
V: TRBV9

CDR3: CASSSGLAGARTQYF
D: TRBD2
length: 15
V: TRBV7-2

CDR3: CASSSGADNSPLHF
D: NA
length: 14
V: TRBV27

CDR3: CASSPGGETQYF
D: NA
length: 12
V: TRBV18

CDR3: CASSPQTGASGFYNEQFF
D: TRBD2
length: 18
V: TRBV7-2

CDR3: CAISDIGANTEAFF
D: NA
length: 14
V: TRBV10-3

CDR3: CASSGGADSEAFF
D: NA
length: 13
V: TRBV6-1

CDR3: CASSPGTANEKLFF
D: NA
length: 14
V: TRBV7-9

CDR3: CASSQDPLGTYNEQFF
D: NA
length: 16
V: TRBV4-1

CDR3: CASGTSQNTGELFF
D: NA
length: 14
V: TRBV6-1

CDR3: CASSVAGEFGELFF
D: TRBD2
length: 14
V: TRBV9

CDR3: CASSPSGNTGELFF
D: NA
length: 14
V: TRBV7-3

CDR3: CASSFGGAGYEQYF
D: TRBD2
length: 14
V: TRBV7-8

CDR3: CATSRTGINEQFF
D: TRBD1
length: 13
V: TRBV15

CDR3: CASSEGWATDTQYF
D: NA
length: 14
V: TRBV6-1

CDR3: CASSADPSGSWDEQFF
D: TRBD2
length: 16
V: TRBV9

CDR3: CASSFGLRHEQFF
D: NA
length: 13
V: TRBV7-2

CDR3: CASRPGPDLYTQYF
D: NA
length: 14
V: TRBV28

CDR3: CASSPTGTGIGYTF
D: NA
length: 14
V: TRBV4-3

CDR3: CASQGSSGYEQYF
D: NA
length: 13
V: TRBV28

CDR3: CASLTSGYEQYF
D: TRBD2
length: 12
V: TRBV2

CDR3: CASSYPGTGGNEQFF
D: TRBD1
length: 15
V: TRBV5-4

CDR3: CASSLGQLYLPTDTQYF
D: NA
length: 17
V: TRBV7-2

CDR3: CASSPPGAQETQYF
D: NA
length: 14
V: TRBV7-2

CDR3: CASSFAGGGNTIYF
D: NA
length: 14
V: TRBV28

CDR3: CASSPRGGFGNEQFF
D: TRBD2
length: 15
V: TRBV6-5

CDR3: CASRTALLGEKLFF
D: NA
length: 14
V: TRBV28

CDR3: CASGSWSGNTIYF
D: NA
length: 13
V: TRBV25-1

CDR3: CASREQGAGTEAFF
D: TRBD1
length: 14
V: TRBV27

CDR3: CASSEDRASYGYTF
D: NA
length: 14
V: TRBV2

CDR3: CASSQGASPSTDTQYF
D: NA
length: 16
V: TRBV4-3

CDR3: CASSHPRAPGELFF
D: NA
length: 14
V: TRBV11-3

CDR3: CASTPTVGQPQHF
D: NA
length: 13
V: TRBV19

CDR3: CASSSGVGYGYTF
D: NA
length: 13
V: TRBV5-6

CDR3: CASSLEGGEVQPQHF
D: NA
length: 15
V: TRBV5-1

CDR3: CASSPLGVEKLFF
D: NA
length: 13
V: TRBV7-9

CDR3: CASSKGGYSNQPQHF
D: NA
length: 15
V: TRBV21-1

CDR3: CASIMDRGNGYTF
D: TRBD1
length: 13
V: TRBV2

CDR3: CASRTGSMNTEAFF
D: TRBD1
length: 14
V: TRBV6-6

CDR3: CASTLGQGGTDTQYF
D: TRBD1
length: 15
V: TRBV7-3

CDR3: CASSVGLAGGWDTQYF
D: TRBD2
length: 16
V: TRBV9

CDR3: CASSTPRGTNTGELFF
D: NA
length: 16
V: TRBV6-6

CDR3: CASCDPDQPQHF
D: NA
length: 12
V: TRBV28

CDR3: CATSRFEELLYEQYF
D: NA
length: 15
V: TRBV15

CDR3: CASSQGQGLGYNEQFF
D: TRBD1
length: 16
V: TRBV5-8

CDR3: CASSESRGRNRGYTF
D: NA
length: 15
V: TRBV9

CDR3: CASSEGAYNQPQHF
D: NA
length: 14
V: TRBV6-1

CDR3: CASSQGTSGGQETQYF
D: TRBD2
length: 16
V: TRBV14

CDR3: CASTPQGQETQYF
D: NA
length: 13
V: TRBV5-1